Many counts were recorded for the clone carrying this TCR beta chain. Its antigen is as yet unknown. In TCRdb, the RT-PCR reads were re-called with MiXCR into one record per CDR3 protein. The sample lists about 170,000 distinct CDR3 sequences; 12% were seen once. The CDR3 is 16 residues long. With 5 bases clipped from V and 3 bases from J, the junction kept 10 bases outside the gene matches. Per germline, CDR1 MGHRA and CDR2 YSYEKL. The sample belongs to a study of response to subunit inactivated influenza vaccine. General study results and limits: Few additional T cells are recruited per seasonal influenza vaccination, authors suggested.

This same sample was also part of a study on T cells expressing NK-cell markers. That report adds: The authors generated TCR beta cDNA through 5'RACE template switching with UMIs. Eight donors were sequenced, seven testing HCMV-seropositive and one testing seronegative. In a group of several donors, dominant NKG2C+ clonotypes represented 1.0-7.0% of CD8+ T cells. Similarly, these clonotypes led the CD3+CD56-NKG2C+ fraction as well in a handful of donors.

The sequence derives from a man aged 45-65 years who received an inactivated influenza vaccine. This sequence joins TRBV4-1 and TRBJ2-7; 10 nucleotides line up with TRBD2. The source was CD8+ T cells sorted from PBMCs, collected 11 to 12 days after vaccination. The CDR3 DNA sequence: TGCGCCAGCAGCGCCTCAGGACTAGCGGATTACTACGAGCAGTACTTC. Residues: CASSASGLADYYEQYF.